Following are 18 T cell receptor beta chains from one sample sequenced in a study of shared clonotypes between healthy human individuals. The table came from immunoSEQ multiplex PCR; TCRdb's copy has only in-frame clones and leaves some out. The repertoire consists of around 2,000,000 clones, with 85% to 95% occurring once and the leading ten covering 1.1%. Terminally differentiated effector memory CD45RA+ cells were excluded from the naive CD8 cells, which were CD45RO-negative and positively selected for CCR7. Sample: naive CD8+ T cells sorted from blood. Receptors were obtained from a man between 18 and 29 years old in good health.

This chain's CDR3 is CASSEAKGQPANYGYTF. Written as DNA, the CDR3 is TGTGCCAGCAGTGAAGCAAAGGGACAGCCAGCTAACTATGGCTACACCTTC. This chain links TRBV2 with TRBJ1-2; 7 nucleotides agree with TRBD1. Germline assignment: CDR1 SNHLY and CDR2 FYNNEI. The CDR3 length is 17 residues. After removal of 0 bases from V and 0 bases from J, the junction contained 7 bases not matched to a gene.

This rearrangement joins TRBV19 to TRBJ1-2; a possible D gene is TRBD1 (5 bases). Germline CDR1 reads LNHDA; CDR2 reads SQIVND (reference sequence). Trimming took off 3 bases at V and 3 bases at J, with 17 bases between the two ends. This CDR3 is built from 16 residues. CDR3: CASSIQLGDGHYGYTF. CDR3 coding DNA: TGTGCCAGTAGTATCCAGTTGGGGGACGGACACTATGGCTACACCTTC.

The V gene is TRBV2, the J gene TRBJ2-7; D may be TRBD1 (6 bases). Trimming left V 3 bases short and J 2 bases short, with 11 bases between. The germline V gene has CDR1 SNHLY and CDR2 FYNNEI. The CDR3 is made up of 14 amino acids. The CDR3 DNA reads TGTGCCAGCAGTGACCAGGGGCAGACCTACGAGCAGTACTTC. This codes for CASSDQGQTYEQYF. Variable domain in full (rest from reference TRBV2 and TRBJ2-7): EPEVTQTPSHQVTQMGQEVILRCVPISNHLYFYWYRQILGQKVEFLVSFYNNEISEKSEIFDDQFSVERPDGSNFTLKIRSTKLEDSAMYFCASSDQGQTYEQYFGPGTRLTVT.

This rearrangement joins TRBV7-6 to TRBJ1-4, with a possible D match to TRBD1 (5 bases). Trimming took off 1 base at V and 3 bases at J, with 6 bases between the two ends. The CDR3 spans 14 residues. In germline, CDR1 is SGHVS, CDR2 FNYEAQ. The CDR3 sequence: CASSLGQSNEKLFF. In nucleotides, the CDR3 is TGTGCCAGCAGCTTAGGACAGTCTAATGAAAAACTGTTTTTT.

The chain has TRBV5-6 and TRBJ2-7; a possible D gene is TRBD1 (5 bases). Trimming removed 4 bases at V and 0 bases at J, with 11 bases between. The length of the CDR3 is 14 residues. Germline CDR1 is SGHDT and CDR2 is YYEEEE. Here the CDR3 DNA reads TGTGCCAGCAGCCAGGGCCCAGGCTCCTACGAGCAGTACTTC. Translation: CASSQGPGSYEQYF.

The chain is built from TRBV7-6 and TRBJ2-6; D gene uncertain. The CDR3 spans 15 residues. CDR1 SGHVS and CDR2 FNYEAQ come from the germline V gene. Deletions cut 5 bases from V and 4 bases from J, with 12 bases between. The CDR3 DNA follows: TGTGCCAGCAGCCCTCTGCCGGCGGGGGCCAACGTCCTGACTTTC. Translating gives CASSPLPAGANVLTF.

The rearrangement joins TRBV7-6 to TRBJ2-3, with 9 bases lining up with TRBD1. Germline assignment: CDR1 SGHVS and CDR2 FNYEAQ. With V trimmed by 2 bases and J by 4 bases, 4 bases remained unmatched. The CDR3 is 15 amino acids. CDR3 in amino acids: CASSLRTGASDTQYF. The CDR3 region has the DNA TGTGCCAGCAGCTTACGGACAGGGGCGTCAGATACGCAGTATTTT.

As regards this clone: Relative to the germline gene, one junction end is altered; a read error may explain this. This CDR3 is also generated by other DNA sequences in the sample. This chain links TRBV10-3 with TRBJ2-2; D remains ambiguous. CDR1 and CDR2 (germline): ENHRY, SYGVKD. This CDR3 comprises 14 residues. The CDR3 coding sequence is TGCGCCATCACTCCCAGAGATCACACCGGGGAGCTGTTTTTT. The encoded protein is CAITPRDHTGELFF.

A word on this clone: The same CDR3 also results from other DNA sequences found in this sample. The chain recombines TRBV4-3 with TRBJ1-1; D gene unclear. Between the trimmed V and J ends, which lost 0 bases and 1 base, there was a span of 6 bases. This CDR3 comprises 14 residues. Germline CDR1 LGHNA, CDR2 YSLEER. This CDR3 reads CASSQDSGNTEAFF. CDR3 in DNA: TGCGCCAGCAGCCAAGATTCGGGGAACACTGAAGCTTTCTTT.

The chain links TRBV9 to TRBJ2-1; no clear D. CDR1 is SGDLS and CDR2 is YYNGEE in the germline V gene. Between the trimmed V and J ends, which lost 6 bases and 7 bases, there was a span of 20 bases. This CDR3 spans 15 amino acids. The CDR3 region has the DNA TGTGCCAGCACCGGTGGGCCCGGGCTTTTTAATGAGCAGTTCTTC. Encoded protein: CASTGGPGLFNEQFF.

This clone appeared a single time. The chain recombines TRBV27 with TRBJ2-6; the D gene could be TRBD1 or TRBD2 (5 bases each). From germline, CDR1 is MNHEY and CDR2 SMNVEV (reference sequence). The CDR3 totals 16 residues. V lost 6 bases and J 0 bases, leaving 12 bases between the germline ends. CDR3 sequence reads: CASSPGRGSGANVLTF. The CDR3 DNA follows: TGTGCCAGCAGCCCGGGACGGGGCTCTGGGGCCAACGTCCTGACTTTC.

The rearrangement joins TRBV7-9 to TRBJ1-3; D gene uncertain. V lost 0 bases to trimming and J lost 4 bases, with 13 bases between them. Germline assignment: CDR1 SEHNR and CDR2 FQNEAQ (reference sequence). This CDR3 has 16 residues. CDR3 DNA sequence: TGTGCCAGCAGCTTAGCGTGGGCAGACACGGGAAACACCATATATTTT. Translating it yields CASSLAWADTGNTIYF.

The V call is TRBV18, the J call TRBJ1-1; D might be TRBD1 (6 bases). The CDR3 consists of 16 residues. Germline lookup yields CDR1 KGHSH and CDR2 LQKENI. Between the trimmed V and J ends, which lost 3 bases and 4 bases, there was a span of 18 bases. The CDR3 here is CASSPSPGAGGTEAFF. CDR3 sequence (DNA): TGTGCCAGCTCACCGAGCCCAGGGGCGGGTGGCACTGAAGCTTTCTTT.

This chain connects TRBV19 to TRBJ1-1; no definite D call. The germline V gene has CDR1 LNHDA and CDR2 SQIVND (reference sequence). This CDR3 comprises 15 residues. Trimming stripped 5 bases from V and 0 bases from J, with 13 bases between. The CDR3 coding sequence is TGTGCCAGTAGTCCCTCCCTTGGCTTGAACACTGAAGCTTTCTTT. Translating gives CASSPSLGLNTEAFF.

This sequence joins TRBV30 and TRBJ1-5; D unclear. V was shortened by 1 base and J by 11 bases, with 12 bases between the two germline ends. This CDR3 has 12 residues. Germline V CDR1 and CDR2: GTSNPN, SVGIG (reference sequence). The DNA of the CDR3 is TGTGCCTGGAGTGGAACCCTGGGGACCCAGCATTTT. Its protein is CAWSGTLGTQHF.

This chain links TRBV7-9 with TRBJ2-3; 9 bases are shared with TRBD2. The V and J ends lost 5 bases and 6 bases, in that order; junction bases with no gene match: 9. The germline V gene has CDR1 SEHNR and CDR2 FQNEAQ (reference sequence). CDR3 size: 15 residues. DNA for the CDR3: TGTGCCAGCAGCCGCCCGACTAGCGGAGAGGATACGCAGTATTTT. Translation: CASSRPTSGEDTQYF.

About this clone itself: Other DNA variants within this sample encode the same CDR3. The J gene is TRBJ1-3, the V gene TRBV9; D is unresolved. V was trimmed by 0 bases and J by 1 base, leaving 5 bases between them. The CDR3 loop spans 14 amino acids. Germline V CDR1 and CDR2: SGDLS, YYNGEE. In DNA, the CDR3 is TGTGCCAGCAGCGTAGGGGATTCTGGAAACACCATATATTTT. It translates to CASSVGDSGNTIYF.

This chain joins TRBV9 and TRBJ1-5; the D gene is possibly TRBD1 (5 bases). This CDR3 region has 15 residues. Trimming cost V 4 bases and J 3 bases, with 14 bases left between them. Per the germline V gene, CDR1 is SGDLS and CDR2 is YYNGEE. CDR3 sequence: CASSPRDGSNQPQHF. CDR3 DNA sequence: TGTGCCAGCAGCCCCCGGGACGGCTCCAATCAGCCCCAGCATTTT.